The 19 T cell receptor beta chains below were found in one sample sequenced in a study of blood T cell repertoires in COVID-19. Clones were sequenced by immunoSEQ multiplex PCR, and TCRdb holds only the in-frame ones, with some missing. The data show 160,000 or so clones, 84% seen once. The source material was PBMCs or T cells enriched from blood (not recorded which). These receptors all come from a man aged 50-59 years who had recovered from COVID-19.

This chain connects TRBV30 to TRBJ2-5; possibly TRBD1 for D (6 bases). Looked up from germline, CDR1 is GTSNPN and CDR2 is SVGIG (reference sequence). Trimming shortened V by 3 bases and J by 1 base, and 12 bases separated the two germline ends. The CDR3 length is 14 residues. The CDR3 is CAWRVTGTQETQYF. The CDR3, as DNA: TGTGCCTGGAGGGTTACAGGGACCCAAGAGACCCAGTACTTC.

In this sample, this clone turned up a few times. The rearrangement joins TRBV7-9 to TRBJ2-5, with D perhaps matching TRBD2 (5 bases). V dropped 4 bases and J dropped 0 bases, with 9 bases sitting between them. The CDR3 loop spans 14 amino acids. Germline V lookup: CDR1 SEHNR, CDR2 FQNEAQ (reference sequence). CDR3 DNA: TGTGCCAGCAGCTCGGACTCCCACCAAGAGACCCAGTACTTC. It yields the protein CASSSDSHQETQYF.

V is TRBV6-5 and J is TRBJ1-4, with D uncertain. Between the trimmed V and J ends, which lost 7 bases and 0 bases, there was a span of 12 bases. This CDR3 has 15 amino acids. CDR1 and CDR2 (germline): MNHEY, SVGAGI. CDR3 bases: TGTGCCAGCAAAACCCCCCGGGCAACTAATGAAAAACTGTTTTTT. It specifies CASKTPRATNEKLFF.

V usage is TRBV5-4 and J usage is TRBJ1-3; 12 bases map to TRBD1. V was clipped by 0 bases and J by 8 bases; unmatched bases: 3. This CDR3 has 15 residues. Germline V gene data show CDR1 as SGHNT and CDR2 as YYREEE (reference sequence). In DNA, the CDR3 is TGTGCCAGCAGCTTGGGGGGACAGGGGGCGGACACCATATATTTT. It codes for CASSLGGQGADTIYF.

In this sample, this clone turned up a few times. This chain connects TRBV7-2 to TRBJ1-1; 7 positions match TRBD1. CDR1 and CDR2 (germline): SGHTA, FQGNSA. J was trimmed by 0 bases and V by 8 bases; bases with no gene match: 3. The length of the CDR3 is 13 residues. CDR3 coding DNA: TGTGCCAGCGCACAGGGGATGAACACTGAAGCTTTCTTT. This sequence encodes CASAQGMNTEAFF.

The V and J genes are TRBV9 and TRBJ1-6; D is perhaps TRBD1 (5 bases). Germline CDR1 SGDLS, CDR2 YYNGEE. Trimming pared 7 bases from V and 7 bases from J, leaving 9 bases between. CDR3 size: 12 residues. The CDR3 here is CASGTGNSPLHF. DNA for the CDR3: TGTGCCAGCGGCACAGGAAATTCACCCCTCCACTTT.

V and J are TRBV3-1 (or the pseudogene TRBV3-2) and TRBJ2-2; perhaps TRBD1 as D (5 bases). The CDR3 runs 11 residues. V was trimmed by 5 bases and J by 9 bases, leaving 7 bases between them. Germline CDR1 is LGHDT and CDR2 is YNNKEL (reference sequence). The CDR3 sequence is CASSGAWELFF. As DNA, the CDR3 is TGTGCCAGCAGCGGGGCGTGGGAGCTGTTTTTT.

The chain employs TRBV10-3 and TRBJ1-1; 8 bases fit TRBD1. The CDR3 sequence is 15 residues long. V shed 10 bases, J shed 1 base, and the junction held 11 bases outside the gene matches. The germline V gene encodes CDR1 ENHRY and CDR2 SYGVKD. CDR3 in DNA: TGTGCCACCCAAGGGGGAGACAGGGGGAACACTGAAGCTTTCTTT. Translation gives CATQGGDRGNTEAFF.

This clone was counted only a few times. The chain combines TRBV5-6 with TRBJ2-5; TRBD2 matches at 12 bases. This CDR3 is built from 15 residues. Germline CDR1 SGHDT, CDR2 YYEEEE. Unmatched junction bases numbered 5, after V lost 5 bases and J lost 3 bases. The CDR3 sequence: CASRTRLAGEETQYF. CDR3 coding DNA: TGTGCCAGCAGGACACGACTAGCGGGGGAAGAGACCCAGTACTTC.

This clone was recorded a few times. This chain connects TRBV2 to TRBJ1-1, with D possibly matching TRBD1 (6 bases). Germline CDR1 SNHLY, CDR2 FYNNEI. V lost 8 bases, J lost 4 bases, and 17 bases lay in between. The CDR3 extends over 14 amino acids. In DNA form, the CDR3 reads TGTGCCAGCCAACGGGACACTTACCCCACTGAAGCTTTCTTT. Residues: CASQRDTYPTEAFF.

V is TRBV28 and J is TRBJ1-2; D uncertain. This CDR3 is built from 12 residues. Per germline, CDR1 MDHEN and CDR2 SYDVKM. The V end was cut by 7 bases, the J end by 3 bases, with 9 bases between. The CDR3, as DNA: TGTGCCAGCACGTCGGGAGACTATGGCTACACCTTC. It yields the protein CASTSGDYGYTF.

The V call is TRBV24-1, the J call TRBJ1-5; D might be TRBD1 (6 bases). The CDR3 extends over 14 amino acids. The V end was cut by 3 bases, the J end by 3 bases, with 8 bases between. Germline values: CDR1 KGHDR, CDR2 SFDVKD. This CDR3 reads CATSDGQFNQPQHF. CDR3 bases: TGTGCCACCAGTGATGGACAGTTCAATCAGCCCCAGCATTTT.

The gene calls are TRBV9 and TRBJ1-4; D perhaps matches TRBD1 (6 bases). Germline CDR1 is SGDLS and CDR2 is YYNGEE. This CDR3 contains 15 residues. V was shortened by 0 bases and J by 5 bases, with 11 bases between the two germline ends. In DNA form, the CDR3 reads TGTGCCAGCAGCGTAGCTGACAGGCTAAATGAAAAACTGTTTTTT. It translates to CASSVADRLNEKLFF.

CDR3 sequence (DNA): TGCGCCAGCAGCTTTACTTGGGACAGGAAAACCGGGGAGCTGTTTTTT. Translation: CASSFTWDRKTGELFF. This chain uses TRBV5-1 with TRBJ2-2; 8 nucleotides agree with TRBD1. From germline, CDR1 is SGHRS and CDR2 YFSETQ. With V trimmed by 2 bases and J by 5 bases, 8 bases remained unmatched. The CDR3 runs 16 residues.

CDR3 loop: CASSNRQGHYGYTF. In DNA form, the CDR3 reads TGTGCCAGCAGTAACAGACAGGGGCACTATGGCTACACCTTC. The chain employs TRBV27 and TRBJ1-2; 8 nucleotides match TRBD1. Unmatched junction bases numbered 5, after V lost 5 bases and J lost 3 bases. The CDR3 is 14 amino acids. Germline CDR1 MNHEY, CDR2 SMNVEV (reference sequence).

J is TRBJ2-7 and V is TRBV12-3 or TRBV12-4, with TRBD2 as a possible D gene (6 bases). The CDR3 runs 13 residues. V shed 5 bases and J shed 5 bases, with 13 bases lying between them. The CDR3 is CASSKGLVHEQYF. The CDR3 coding sequence is TGTGCCAGCAGTAAGGGACTTGTCCACGAGCAGTACTTC.

The V and J genes are TRBV24-1 and TRBJ2-1; weak D call: TRBD1 (6 bases). V lost 3 bases and J lost 6, with 14 bases in between. Germline V gene data show CDR1 as KGHDR and CDR2 as SFDVKD. CDR3 length equals 15 residues. CDR3 residues: CATSDPSQGLNEQFF. Here the CDR3 DNA reads TGTGCCACCAGTGATCCATCCCAGGGGCTCAATGAGCAGTTCTTC.

This clone has only one observation. The CDR3 protein is CAAATVGALNEQFF. Written as DNA, the CDR3 is TGTGCCGCGGCAACGGTGGGGGCCTTAAATGAGCAGTTCTTC. The chain joins TRBV19 to TRBJ2-1, with a weak D call TRBD1 (6 bases). Trimming removed 11 bases at V and 7 bases at J, with 21 bases between. The CDR3 is 14 residues long. Germline assignment: CDR1 LNHDA and CDR2 SQIVND (reference sequence).

The chain combines TRBV5-1 with TRBJ2-5; D perhaps matches TRBD2 (6 bases). This CDR3 spans 16 amino acids. Germline V gene data show CDR1 as SGHRS and CDR2 as YFSETQ. V was pared by 1 base and J by 2 bases, with 15 bases between. CDR3 sequence reads: CASSLFFQGGQETQYF. In nucleotides, the CDR3 is TGCGCCAGCAGCTTGTTCTTTCAGGGAGGACAAGAGACCCAGTACTTC.